This T cell receptor beta chain was captured by sequencing in a study of Siglec-9 on CD8 T cells in melanoma (dated 2019 in TCRdb). With respect to the entire study: The study investigated Siglec-9 expression on CD8+ T cells and the role of Siglec-9 in regulating T cells in the melanoma tumor microenvironment. What the study reported, not specific to this receptor: Siglec-9 was reported to mark and regulate an effector memory CD8+ T-cell subset that appeared to accumulate within melanoma tumors.

For CDR1 and CDR2, the germline V gene lists MNHEY and SVGAGI. From the cysteine up to the phenylalanine, the CDR3 has a length of 16 residues. CDR3 DNA is the only sequence kept; it has 48 bases, read in frame from the first base. Ends trimmed: V by 2 bases, J by 10 bases; bases unmatched to a gene: 6. With regard to this clone: It has no known antigen specificity. No quality values exist for individual bases; no much larger clone is one base distant.

Library construction relied on the immunoSEQ multiplex PCR assay. The clones in this table, taken by TCRdb from immuneACCESS, are in-frame only. Not every clone is retained; where verified, under half of the shortfall comes from an unresolved V gene, and the cause of the rest is unknown. In this sample the table shows roughly 30,000 clones, about 80% of which occur a single time. The ten largest clones take up roughly 6.3% of the sample. The sequencing sample was made of Siglec-9- CD8+ T cells sorted from blood. The cell subset or site label for this specimen denotes: CD8 T cells lacking Siglec-9. The sequence is built from TRBV6-5 and TRBJ2-1; TRBD2 matches 15 bases in the middle. This TCR came from a human donor in good health. The nucleotide sequence reads TGTGCCAGCAGTTACGGGACTAGCGGGGGGAGACGGGAGCAGTTCTTC. Translated, this gives CASSYGTSGGRREQFF.